This T cell receptor (beta chain) was sequenced during a study of T cell responses to AZD1222 COVID-19 vaccine. Method: immunoSEQ multiplex PCR; TCRdb's copy keeps in-frame clones and lacks some. Of 87,000 or so clones listed, nearly 90% are singletons. Germline values: CDR1 SGHTA, CDR2 FQGTGA. The CDR3 runs to 11 residues. With 0 bases removed from V and 6 bases from J, the gap between germline ends came to 0 bases. The specimen comprised peripheral blood, sampled on day 0 of AZD1222 vaccination. The TCR originated in an adult in good health. The chain has TRBV7-3 and TRBJ2-1; no clear D. DNA for the CDR3: TGTGCCAGCAGCTTAACCAATGAGCAGTTCTTC. It encodes CASSLTNEQFF.